This T cell receptor beta chain was obtained from a study of blood T cell repertoires in COVID-19 (TCRdb year 2020). The study in broad terms: The collaborator samples originated in the United States, Italy and Spain and spanned the acute and convalescent phases of COVID-19. HLA class I and class II types, where available, came from metadata supplied by the sample provider rather than from assay-based typing. Deeply sampled blood TCRbeta repertoires from subjects exposed to, actively infected with, or recovered from COVID-19 were included in the dataset. A freely available public database, intended as a resource for researchers studying the immune response to SARS-CoV-2, is where the repertoires were released. The prospective study material was composed of cDNA or gDNA derived from T cells, B-cell-depleted T cells, or PBMCs. Samples were obtained from the ongoing ImmuneRACE study (first 160 participants) and from 1,254 subjects provided by 6 global collaborators. The sample metadata nearly always contained a de-identified subject ID, COVID-19 status, age in years and sex.

In regard to this clone: Its antigen has not been determined. Within one base of it there is no much larger clone, and no base qualities were kept.

TCRbeta CDR3 regions were amplified from genomic DNA by means of the immunoSEQ Assay, a bias-controlled multiplex PCR. In the paper's pipeline: The number of nucleated cells in each sample was estimated by amplification of reference gene primers within the assay. To quantify the absolute abundance of each unique TCRbeta CDR3 rearrangement, sequence reads were collapsed and filtered. For each sample, productive Simpson clonality was calculated as the square root of Simpson's diversity index across productive rearrangements. Entries here come from immuneACCESS through TCRdb and include only in-frame sequences with V and J called. Some clones fail to appear in such tables; in the studies checked, an unresolved V gene covers under half of the shortfall, and the cause of the remainder is unknown. That table supplies the V and J calls and clone size; D and trimming were determined from the DNA. The sample table lists under 500,000 clones, around nine tenths of them with a count of one. The ten most abundant clones make up over 1.5% of the sample.

Spanning cysteine to phenylalanine, the CDR3 consists of 12 amino acids. The kept DNA is CDR3 alone, 36 bases in frame from the first base. CDR1 and CDR2 are drawn from the germline V gene: MDHEN, SYDVKM. The junction carries 5 bases between V and J, which are trimmed by 3 bases and 5 bases respectively. Participants in the prospective study were enrolled through a virtual design, were aged roughly 18 to 90 years, and lived in approximately 25 United States geographic areas. In the prospective study, participants were assigned to cohorts based on the clinical history participants reported in a screening survey and a study questionnaire. Mobile phlebotomists in the prospective study collected whole blood, serum and a nasopharyngeal or oropharyngeal swab from every participant. Participants in the prospective study had the option to provide additional blood draws and questionnaires over a 2-month period. Blood samples from the prospective study were shipped frozen or at room temperature prior to DNA extraction.

Study-wide findings and limitations: Clinical and demographic metadata were provided uncurated, with the amount varying by source and participant.

This sequence was found in a woman aged 18-29 years with acute COVID-19. Sequencing was carried out using PBMCs or T cells enriched from blood (not recorded which). The V gene is TRBV28 and the J gene is TRBJ2-1; the D gene is unclear. CDR3 sequence: CASSLSDNEQFF. The DNA is TGTGCCAGCAGTTTGTCAGACAATGAGCAGTTCTTC.